This TCR beta chain was documented in a study of vaccination effects on CD4 cells after COVID-19. Findings and limits, study-wide: Clones arising from infection and from vaccination showed marked clonal contraction late after vaccination.

Germline CDR1 reads LNHDA; CDR2 reads SQIVND (reference sequence). V dropped 7 bases and J dropped 6 bases, with 22 bases sitting between them. The CDR3 has 16 residues. Data came from immunoSEQ multiplex PCR; TCRdb stores just in-frame clones and leaves some out. The sample has around 50,000 clones; about four fifths are singletons. Comment on this clone: Its antigen is not known.

Subsequent to a culture period of nine to ten days, CD4+ T cells were isolated. SARS-CoV-2 infected the person between March and December 2020, as confirmed by PCR. Participants were given two doses of BNT162b2 or mRNA-1273 vaccine. This receptor was taken from a human donor who had a prior SARS-CoV-2 infection. The chain employs TRBV19 and TRBJ1-5; tentative D call: TRBD1 (6 bases). The specimen comprised CD4+ T cells from PBMCs cultured without peptide, sampled after COVID-19 vaccination. CDR3 bases: TGTGCCAGTATGCGACCGGGACATTACGATACTCAGCCCCAGCATTTT. It yields the protein CASMRPGHYDTQPQHF.